These T cell receptor beta chains were read from a single sample in a study of early T cells in non-severe SARS-CoV-2 infection. One entry per CDR3 protein results from TCRdb running MiXCR on the 5' RACE reads. The sample contains around 28,000 distinct CDR3 sequences, roughly 5% of which appear only once. Sequencing used whole blood. The receptors were gathered from an adult who was a healthcare worker with PCR-confirmed SARS-CoV-2 infection or an uninfected control (not recorded which). Both conserved end residues are part of each CDR3. The D gene is left open where the match is weak. The size of a clone is reported for some rows only, either as once, few or many, or as a class for expanded clones.

j_gene	v_gene	d_gene	abundance	CDR3nt	CDR3aa
TRBJ2-5	TRBV4-1	TRBD2	many	TGCGCCAGCAGCAGAGGGGCGCCTAGCGGGAGGGCCGGTGTGACCCAGTACTTC	CASSRGAPSGRAGVTQYF
TRBJ1-1	TRBV25-1	TRBD1	many	TGTGCCAGCAGTGGAGTTTACTACAGGGGTAGGAACACTGAAGCTTTCTTT	CASSGVYYRGRNTEAFF
TRBJ1-4	TRBV7-8	-	many	TGTGCCAGCGGAACGGGGCCGGCTAATGAAAAACTGTTTTTT	CASGTGPANEKLFF
TRBJ2-7	TRBV2	TRBD2	many	TGTGCCAGCCTGCTAGCGGGAGGGCTGAACGAGCAGTACTTC	CASLLAGGLNEQYF
TRBJ2-2	TRBV5-1	TRBD1	-	TGCGCCAGCAGCCCGGCCGGGACAGGGAACACCGGGGAGCTGTTTTTT	CASSPAGTGNTGELFF
TRBJ2-1	TRBV7-2	TRBD2	few	TGTGCCAGCAGCATTGGGACTAGCGCAGACAATGAGCAGTTCTTC	CASSIGTSADNEQFF
TRBJ2-3	TRBV29-1	-	many	TGCAGCGTCATCCGCGGGACAGATACGCAGTATTTT	CSVIRGTDTQYF
TRBJ2-7	TRBV29-1	-	many	TGCAGCGTTCTCGCGGGACTTTCCTACGAGCAGTACTTC	CSVLAGLSYEQYF
TRBJ2-1	TRBV28	-	once	TGTGCCAGCAGTGGCAATGAGCAGTTCTTC	CASSGNEQFF
TRBJ2-1	TRBV18	TRBD1	many	TGTGCCAGCTCACCGCCGGGACAGGGAAACAATGAGCAGTTCTTC	CASSPPGQGNNEQFF
TRBJ2-1	TRBV11-1	TRBD2	many	TGTGCCAGCAGCTTAGGAGGACTAGTTTGGTTGGACAATGAGCAGTTCTTC	CASSLGGLVWLDNEQFF
TRBJ2-1	TRBV20-1	-	few	TGCAGTGCTAGGGACAATGAGCAGTTCTTC	CSARDNEQFF
TRBJ1-4	TRBV4-2	-	many	TGTGCCAGCAGCCAAGATGAACTTTTGCCCTTGGCAGGGGTAAGACTGTTTTTT	CASSQDELLPLAGVRLFF
TRBJ1-4	TRBV3-1	-	few	TGTGCCAGCAGCCAAAGGTCTGAAAAACTGTTTTTT	CASSQRSEKLFF
TRBJ2-3	TRBV10-3	TRBD2	many	TGTGCCATCAGTGAGGCCCTAGCGGGAGACTCGGCAGATACGCAGTATTTT	CAISEALAGDSADTQYF
TRBJ1-5	TRBV20-1	-	many	TGCAGTGCTAGAGTTCAGGGTTGGGGCAATCAGCCCCAGCATTTT	CSARVQGWGNQPQHF
TRBJ2-4	TRBV28	TRBD2	few	TGTGCCAGCAGAGTGGGGACTACCTCGCATATGTACTTC	CASRVGTTSHMYF
TRBJ1-1	TRBV5-5	-	few	TGTGCCAGCAGCTTGGTGTTGCGGGGATACACTGAAGCTTTCTTT	CASSLVLRGYTEAFF
TRBJ2-2	TRBV7-2	-	many	TGTGCCAGCAGCCAGGGAAGGGTTGGCGGGGAGCTGTTTTTT	CASSQGRVGGELFF
TRBJ1-2	TRBV25-1	TRBD1	few	TGTGCCAGCAGTGAGGGACAGATCCCTTCAAACTATGGCTACACCTTC	CASSEGQIPSNYGYTF
TRBJ2-2	TRBV20-1	TRBD1	many	TGCAGTGCTAGACCCGGGACAGGGGCCGGCGGGGAGCTGTTTTTT	CSARPGTGAGGELFF
TRBJ2-5	TRBV7-9	-	-	TGTGCCAGCAGAGCGGTCCAAGAGACCCAGTACTTC	CASRAVQETQYF
TRBJ2-7	TRBV5-6	-	many	TGTGCCAGCAGCTGGGGCTACGAGCAGTACTTC	CASSWGYEQYF
TRBJ1-2	TRBV20-1	-	-	TGCAGTGCTAGGGGGGATGGCTACACCTTC	CSARGDGYTF
TRBJ2-7	TRBV19	TRBD1	-	TGTGCCAGTAGTATCCAGGGGGCTAGCTACGAGCAGTACTTC	CASSIQGASYEQYF
TRBJ2-5	TRBV7-8	-	many	TGTGCCAGCAGCATACTTCGTGAGACCCAGTACTTC	CASSILRETQYF
TRBJ2-7	TRBV6-6	-	-	TGTGCCAGCAGTCACCTCCAACCCTCCTACGAGCAGTACTTC	CASSHLQPSYEQYF
TRBJ2-7	TRBV20-1	TRBD2	few	TGCAGTGCTAGAGCCGGGACTAGCGGGAACTACGAGCAGTACTTC	CSARAGTSGNYEQYF
TRBJ1-5	TRBV12-3/TRBV12-4	-	many	TGTGCCAGCAGGTTACAGGTTGGCCAGCCCCAGCATTTT	CASRLQVGQPQHF
TRBJ1-6	TRBV18	TRBD1	many	TGTGCCAGCTCACCGGGACAGGGGTCCAATTCACCCCTCCACTTT	CASSPGQGSNSPLHF
TRBJ1-5	TRBV7-2	-	many	TGTGCCAGCAGCTTAGCCGAGTCTTTGGGACCCCAGCATTTT	CASSLAESLGPQHF
TRBJ1-1	TRBV29-1	-	many	TGCAGCACTGACTCGAACACTGAAGCTTTCTTT	CSTDSNTEAFF
TRBJ2-3	TRBV5-8	-	few	TGTGCCAGCAGCTTTGTTTCGACCTCCACAGATACGCAGTATTTT	CASSFVSTSTDTQYF
TRBJ2-3	TRBV7-8	-	many	TGTGCCAGCAGGCTAGCAATCACAGATACGCAGTATTTT	CASRLAITDTQYF
TRBJ2-4	TRBV19	TRBD2	many	TGTGCCAGTAGTACTAGCGGGAGATACATTCAGTACTTC	CASSTSGRYIQYF
TRBJ2-2	TRBV28	-	many	TGTGCCAGCGGACTTCGAACCGGGGAGCTGTTTTTT	CASGLRTGELFF
TRBJ1-1	TRBV20-1	TRBD1	-	TGCAGTGCAATCCAACAGGGGGCGAGCACTGAAGCTTTCTTT	CSAIQQGASTEAFF
TRBJ2-7	TRBV7-8	TRBD1	many	TGTGCCAGCAGCCCGACCGGGACAGGGGGGTACGAGCAGTACTTC	CASSPTGTGGYEQYF
TRBJ2-1	TRBV10-3	-	many	TGTGCCATCAGTGTCGACAGCCTAGGCTACAATGAGCAGTTCTTC	CAISVDSLGYNEQFF
TRBJ2-7	TRBV20-1	-	many	TGCAGTGCCCCCTCCGTTTCCTACGAGCAGTACTTC	CSAPSVSYEQYF
TRBJ1-2	TRBV20-1	-	many	TGCAGTGCTACAGGACCGTCCTCTAACTATGGCTACACCTTC	CSATGPSSNYGYTF
TRBJ2-7	TRBV30	-	many	TGTGCCTGGAGTCTCGACAACTCCTACGAGCAGTACTTC	CAWSLDNSYEQYF
TRBJ2-7	TRBV20-1	-	-	TGCAGTGCTAGCAGTCTCTTGTGGAACGAGCAGTACTTC	CSASSLLWNEQYF
TRBJ2-1	TRBV24-1	-	many	TGTGCCACCAGTGCCTGGGATCGATATGAGCAGTTCTTC	CATSAWDRYEQFF
TRBJ2-7	TRBV29-1	TRBD1	many	TGCAGCGCCGGTGGAACCCGGGACAGTGCCTACGAGCAGTACTTC	CSAGGTRDSAYEQYF
TRBJ2-3	TRBV27	-	many	TGTGCCAGCAGTTTCCTTCAGCTAGGGCCCCCTAGCACAGATACGCAGTATTTT	CASSFLQLGPPSTDTQYF
TRBJ1-5	TRBV20-1	-	many	TGCAGTGCTCCCAGGGGCACGGTCAATCAGCCCCAGCATTTT	CSAPRGTVNQPQHF
TRBJ2-7	TRBV4-3	TRBD2	many	TGCGCCAGCAGCCAAGATTCACTAGCGGGAGGGGCCGAGCAGTACTTC	CASSQDSLAGGAEQYF
TRBJ1-2	TRBV30	-	many	TGTGCCTGCTCTGCGGTGAACTATGGCTACACCTTC	CACSAVNYGYTF
TRBJ2-3	TRBV6-2/TRBV6-3	-	many	TGTGCCAGCAGTTACGTGGGGGCCACCACAGATACGCAGTATTTT	CASSYVGATTDTQYF
TRBJ2-6	TRBV6-2/TRBV6-3	TRBD1	few	TGTGCCAGCAGTTTACAGGGGCTAGCTGGGGCCAACGTCCTGACTTTC	CASSLQGLAGANVLTF
TRBJ1-2	TRBV5-1	TRBD1	many	TGCGCCAGCAGCTTGGCGCCGACAGGGGGACACTATGGCTACACCTTC	CASSLAPTGGHYGYTF
TRBJ2-2	TRBV3-1	-	many	TGTGCCAGCAGCCAAGTAAGCGGGGAGCTGTTTTTT	CASSQVSGELFF
TRBJ1-4	TRBV7-2	-	many	TGTGCCAGCAGCTTAACGTCGGGGGTGGATGAAAAACTGTTTTTT	CASSLTSGVDEKLFF
TRBJ2-7	TRBV11-2	-	many	TGTGCCAGCAGCCCACCGGGGGCCGAGCAGTACTTC	CASSPPGAEQYF